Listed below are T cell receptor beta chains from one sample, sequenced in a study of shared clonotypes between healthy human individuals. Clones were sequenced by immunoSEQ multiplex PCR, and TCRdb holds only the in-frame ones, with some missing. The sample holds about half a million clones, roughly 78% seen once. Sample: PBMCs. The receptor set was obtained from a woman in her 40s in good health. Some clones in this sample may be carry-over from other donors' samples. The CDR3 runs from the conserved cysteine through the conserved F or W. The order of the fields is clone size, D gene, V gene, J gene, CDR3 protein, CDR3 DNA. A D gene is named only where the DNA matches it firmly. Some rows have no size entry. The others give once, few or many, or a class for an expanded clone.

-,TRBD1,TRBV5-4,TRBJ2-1,CASSARQGAYNEQFF,TGTGCCAGCAGCGCACGACAGGGTGCCTACAATGAGCAGTTCTTC
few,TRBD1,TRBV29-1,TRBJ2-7,CSVVGQGGVYEQYF,TGCAGCGTGGTGGGACAGGGGGGAGTTTACGAGCAGTACTTC
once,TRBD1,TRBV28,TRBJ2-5,CAIRTGPQETQYF,TGTGCCATCAGGACAGGGCCCCAAGAGACCCAGTACTTC
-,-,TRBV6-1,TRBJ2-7,CASGSRTGTYEQYF,TGTGCCAGCGGAAGTAGGACTGGCACCTACGAGCAGTACTTC
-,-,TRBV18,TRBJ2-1,CASSLRDGSYNEQFF,TGTGCCAGCTCACTCCGGGACGGTTCCTACAATGAGCAGTTCTTC
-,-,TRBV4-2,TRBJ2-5,CASSPDNQETQYF,TGTGCCAGCAGCCCTGACAACCAAGAGACCCAGTACTTC
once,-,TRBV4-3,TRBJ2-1,CASSQEGTGNNEQFF,TGCGCCAGCAGCCAAGAAGGGACTGGCAACAATGAGCAGTTCTTC
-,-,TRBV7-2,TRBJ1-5,CASSLEWSQPQHF,TGTGCCAGCAGCTTAGAATGGAGTCAGCCCCAGCATTTT
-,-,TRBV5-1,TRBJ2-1,CASSLAPTAALGNEQFF,TGCGCCAGCAGCTTGGCGCCAACGGCCGCCCTGGGCAATGAGCAGTTCTTC
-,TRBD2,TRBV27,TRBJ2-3,CASINSGGGDTQYF,TGTGCCAGCATCAATAGCGGGGGCGGGGATACGCAGTATTTT
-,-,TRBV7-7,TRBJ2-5,CASSQEMQETQYF,TGTGCCAGCAGTCAAGAGATGCAAGAGACCCAGTACTTC
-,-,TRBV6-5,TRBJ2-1,CASSASELYNEQFF,TGTGCCAGCTCGGCTAGCGAGCTTTACAATGAGCAGTTCTTC
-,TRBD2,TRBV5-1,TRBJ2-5,CASSGGPSGKQETQYF,TGCGCCAGCAGCGGCGGTCCTAGCGGGAAACAAGAGACCCAGTACTTC
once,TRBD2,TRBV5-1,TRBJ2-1,CASSSVAGEREQFF,TGCGCCAGCAGCTCCGTAGCGGGAGAACGAGAGCAGTTCTTC
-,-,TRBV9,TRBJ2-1,CASSVESYNEQFF,TGTGCCAGCAGCGTAGAATCCTACAATGAGCAGTTCTTC
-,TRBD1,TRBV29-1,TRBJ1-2,CSVGGLGQAYGYTF,TGCAGCGTTGGGGGACTCGGACAGGCTTATGGCTACACCTTC
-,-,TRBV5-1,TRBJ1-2,CASSLEGRVLGGYTF,TGCGCCAGCAGCCTCGAGGGCAGGGTGCTGGGAGGCTACACCTTC
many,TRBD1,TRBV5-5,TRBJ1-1,CASSRRDRENTEAFF,TGTGCCAGCAGCCGAAGGGACAGGGAGAACACTGAAGCTTTCTTT
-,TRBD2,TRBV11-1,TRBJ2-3,CASLSGVSTDTQYF,TGTGCCAGCCTAAGCGGGGTTAGCACAGATACGCAGTATTTT
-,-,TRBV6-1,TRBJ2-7,CASSASGGYEQYF,TGTGCCAGCAGTGCTTCGGGTGGGTACGAGCAGTACTTC
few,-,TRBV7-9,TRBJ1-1,CASSPPTRTKDTEAFF,TGTGCCAGCAGTCCCCCCACCCGGACGAAGGACACTGAAGCTTTCTTT
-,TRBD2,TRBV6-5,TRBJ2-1,CASRRLAGVRNEQFF,TGTGCCAGCAGGAGACTAGCGGGAGTGCGGAATGAGCAGTTCTTC
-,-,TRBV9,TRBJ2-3,CASSVFTDPTDTQYF,TGTGCCAGCAGCGTCTTCACAGATCCCACAGATACGCAGTATTTT
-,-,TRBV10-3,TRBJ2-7,CAISESIRAYSYEQYF,TGTGCCATCAGTGAGTCGATCAGGGCCTACTCCTACGAGCAGTACTTC
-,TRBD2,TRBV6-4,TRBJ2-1,CASSPRTSGSSEQFF,TGTGCCAGCAGCCCCCGGACTAGCGGGAGCTCAGAGCAGTTCTTC
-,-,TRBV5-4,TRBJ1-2,CASSFGQAYYGYTF,TGTGCCAGCAGCTTTGGGCAGGCCTACTATGGCTACACCTTC
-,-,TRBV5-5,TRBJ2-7,CASSLAFLAPYEQYF,TGTGCCAGCAGCTTGGCCTTTTTAGCCCCCTACGAGCAGTACTTC
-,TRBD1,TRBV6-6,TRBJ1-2,CASSYSGQGVRRGYTF,TGTGCCAGCAGTTACTCCGGACAGGGGGTGCGGAGAGGCTACACCTTC
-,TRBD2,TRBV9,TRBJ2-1,CASSPRRELSNEQFF,TGTGCCAGCAGCCCCCGGCGGGAGTTAAGCAATGAGCAGTTCTTC
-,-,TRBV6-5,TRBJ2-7,CASILQQRGYEQYF,TGTGCCAGCATTCTACAGCAACGGGGCTACGAGCAGTACTTC
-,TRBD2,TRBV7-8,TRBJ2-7,CASSLAGAGGEQYF,TGTGCCAGCAGCTTAGCGGGAGCGGGAGGTGAGCAGTACTTC
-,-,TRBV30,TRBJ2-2,CAWSPGAGELFF,TGTGCCTGGAGTCCCGGGGCCGGGGAGCTGTTTTTT
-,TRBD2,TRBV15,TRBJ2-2,CATSRGLAGEFGTGELFF,TGTGCCACCAGCAGAGGACTAGCGGGAGAATTCGGCACCGGGGAGCTGTTTTTT
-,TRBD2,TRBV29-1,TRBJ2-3,CSVETSGRFDTQYF,TGCAGCGTTGAAACTAGCGGGAGATTTGATACGCAGTATTTT
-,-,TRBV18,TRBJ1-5,CASSPPSGGNQPQHF,TGTGCCAGCTCACCACCTTCGGGGGGCAATCAGCCCCAGCATTTT
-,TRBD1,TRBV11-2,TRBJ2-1,CASGRGGPGRNNEQFF,TGTGCCAGCGGCCGAGGGGGCCCAGGACGAAACAATGAGCAGTTCTTC
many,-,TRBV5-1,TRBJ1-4,CASSLRTAATNEKLFF,TGCGCCAGCAGCTTGAGGACAGCAGCAACTAATGAAAAACTGTTTTTT
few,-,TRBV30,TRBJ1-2,CAWSPGAGGYTF,TGTGCCTGGAGTCCAGGGGCGGGAGGCTACACCTTC
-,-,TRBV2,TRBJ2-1,CASSDWADLSYNEQFF,TGTGCCAGCAGTGATTGGGCGGATCTCTCCTACAATGAGCAGTTCTTC
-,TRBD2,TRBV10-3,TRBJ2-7,CAIRPGTSGNYEQYF,TGTGCCATCAGACCTGGGACTAGCGGGAACTACGAGCAGTACTTC
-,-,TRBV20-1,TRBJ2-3,CSASLQDTQYF,TGCAGTGCTAGCCTCCAAGATACGCAGTATTTT
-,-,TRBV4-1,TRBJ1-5,CASSQDETPNQPQHF,TGCGCCAGCAGCCAAGATGAGACACCCAATCAGCCCCAGCATTTT
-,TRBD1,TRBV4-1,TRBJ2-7,CASSQEGQGAYEQYF,TGCGCCAGCAGCCAAGAAGGACAGGGGGCATACGAGCAGTACTTC
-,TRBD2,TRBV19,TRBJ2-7,CASSSKGGLAGPYEQYF,TGTGCCAGTAGTTCTAAAGGGGGACTAGCGGGCCCCTACGAGCAGTACTTC
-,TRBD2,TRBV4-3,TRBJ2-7,CASSQGTSGSVREQYF,TGCGCCAGCAGCCAAGGGACTAGCGGGAGTGTTCGCGAGCAGTACTTC
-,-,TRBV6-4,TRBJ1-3,CASSDPLDTIYF,TGTGCCAGCAGTGACCCCCTAGACACCATATATTTT
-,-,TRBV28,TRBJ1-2,CASSLPNGYTF,TGTGCCAGCAGTTTACCTAATGGCTACACCTTC
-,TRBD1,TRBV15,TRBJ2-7,CATSRDLPGQGYEQYF,TGTGCCACCAGCAGAGATCTTCCGGGACAGGGCTACGAGCAGTACTTC
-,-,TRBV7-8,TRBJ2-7,CASSPMGRRFSYEQYF,TGTGCCAGCAGCCCGATGGGGAGGAGGTTCTCCTACGAGCAGTACTTC
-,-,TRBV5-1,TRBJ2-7,CASSFQGSYEQYF,TGCGCCAGCAGCTTCCAGGGGTCCTACGAGCAGTACTTC